The 17 T cell receptor beta chains presented below share a single source sample, sequenced in a study of blood T cell repertoires in COVID-19. Clones were read by immunoSEQ multiplex PCR, and TCRdb kept only the in-frame ones, dropping some. The top ten hold approximately 17% of the sample, which has 85,000 to 110,000 clones, roughly 89% seen once. The sample taken for sequencing was peripheral blood. These receptors were taken from a woman aged 80 or older in a cohort sampled during active COVID-19.

The rearrangement joins TRBV27 to TRBJ1-2; TRBD1 aligns across 9 bases. V lost 3 bases to trimming and J lost 6 bases; unmatched junction nucleotides: 2. Germline V lookup: CDR1 MNHEY, CDR2 SMNVEV (reference sequence). This CDR3 region has 13 residues. CDR3 region: CASSFGTGNGYTF. CDR3 DNA sequence: TGTGCCAGCAGTTTTGGGACAGGGAATGGCTACACCTTC.

V usage is TRBV25-1 and J usage is TRBJ2-1; 10 nucleotides line up with TRBD1. The germline V gene has CDR1 MGHDK and CDR2 SYGVNS. This CDR3 has 15 residues. Unmatched junction bases numbered 2, after V lost 2 bases and J lost 4 bases. CDR3 in DNA: TGTGCCAGCAGTGAAGGACAGGGGGTATACAATGAGCAGTTCTTC. Translation gives CASSEGQGVYNEQFF.

This chain links TRBV25-1 with TRBJ2-7, with 8 bases lining up with TRBD2. With 4 bases clipped from V and 7 bases from J, the junction kept 12 bases outside the gene matches. Looked up from germline, CDR1 is MGHDK and CDR2 is SYGVNS. The CDR3 is made up of 15 amino acids. CDR3 nucleotide sequence: TGTGCCAGCAGTGGAGTAGGGCGGGGGGCGCTTGAGCAGTACTTC. This encodes CASSGVGRGALEQYF.

The rearrangement links TRBV5-4 to TRBJ2-1, with a tentative D call TRBD2 (7 bases). CDR1 is SGHNT and CDR2 is YYREEE in the germline V gene (reference sequence). The CDR3 contains 15 residues. Trimming removed 0 bases at V and 4 bases at J, with 11 bases between. In DNA, the CDR3 is TGTGCCAGCAGCTTGGGGGGGGGCGCATACAATGAGCAGTTCTTC. Its protein product is CASSLGGGAYNEQFF.

The rearrangement joins TRBV3-1 (or the pseudogene TRBV3-2) to TRBJ1-2; maybe TRBD1 (5 bases). The CDR3 totals 16 residues. V was trimmed by 1 base and J by 7 bases, leaving 19 bases between them. Germline assignment: CDR1 LGHDT and CDR2 YNNKEL (reference sequence). CDR3 nucleotides: TGTGCCAGCAGCCAAGTGGTTCATGGAAGCGGGGGTGGCTACACCTTC. Translated, it gives CASSQVVHGSGGGYTF.

This clone occurred a few times. The V call is TRBV15, the J call TRBJ1-2, with 7 positions matching TRBD1. This CDR3 is 16 amino acids long. V shed 1 base and J 4 bases; nucleotides not matched to a gene: 9. Germline loops: CDR1 LNHNV, CDR2 YYDKDF (reference sequence). The CDR3 nucleotides read TGTGCCACCAGCAGAGGGGAGACTCGACAGGGCTATGGCTACACCTTC. Its protein is CATSRGETRQGYGYTF.

V usage is TRBV3-1 (or the pseudogene TRBV3-2) and J usage is TRBJ2-5; D might be TRBD1 (6 bases). The CDR3 has 11 amino acids. Trimming left V 3 bases short and J 7 bases short, with 6 bases between. Per germline, CDR1 LGHDT and CDR2 YNNKEL (reference sequence). CDR3 DNA sequence: TGTGCCAGCAGCCAGGGGGCGACCCAGTACTTC. As protein: CASSQGATQYF.

This clone has only a few counts. The J gene is TRBJ1-2, the V gene TRBV4-1, with D possibly matching TRBD1 (5 bases). The length of the CDR3 is 16 residues. Per the germline V gene, CDR1 is MGHRA and CDR2 is YSYEKL. V lost 2 bases to trimming and J lost 7 bases, with 20 bases between them. For the CDR3, the DNA is TGCGCCAGCAGCCAACCCCGGGAGGGGAGGGGTTTTGGCTACACCTTC. This gives the protein CASSQPREGRGFGYTF.

This sequence joins TRBV7-2 and TRBJ2-1; D gene uncertain. The CDR3 extends over 15 amino acids. CDR1 is SGHTA and CDR2 is FQGNSA in the germline V gene. V lost 1 base and J 6 bases, leaving 13 bases between the germline ends. The CDR3 DNA reads TGTGCCAGCAGCTTAGTAGCCGGCGGCGGCAATGAGCAGTTCTTC. It encodes CASSLVAGGGNEQFF.

The CDR3 loop reads CATSRGGDRGGEQYF. The CDR3 DNA sequence: TGTGCCACCAGCAGAGGCGGAGACAGGGGAGGCGAGCAGTACTTC. J is TRBJ2-7 and V is TRBV15; 8 bases fit TRBD1. With V trimmed by 1 base and J by 6 bases, 8 bases remained unmatched. Per the germline V gene, CDR1 is LNHNV and CDR2 is YYDKDF (reference sequence). This CDR3 region has 15 residues.

CDR3 sequence (DNA): TGTGCCAGTATAGGTGCGTTGAGGGTCCATGGCTACACCTTC. This gives the protein CASIGALRVHGYTF. This sequence joins TRBV19 and TRBJ1-2; the D is unclear. Germline CDR1 LNHDA, CDR2 SQIVND (reference sequence). The V gene lost 7 bases and the J gene lost 6 bases, with 18 bases spanning the gap. CDR3 length: 14 amino acids.

The chain employs TRBV2 and TRBJ2-1, with D perhaps TRBD1 (5 bases). Germline loops: CDR1 SNHLY, CDR2 FYNNEI. The CDR3 is 16 amino acids. V shed 0 bases and J shed 0 bases, with 9 bases lying between them. The CDR3 DNA sequence: TGTGCCAGCAGTGAAGCGGGGCAGAGCTCCTACAATGAGCAGTTCTTC. It specifies CASSEAGQSSYNEQFF.

The chain joins TRBV6-5 to TRBJ1-6, with 9 nucleotides matching TRBD1. This CDR3 contains 15 residues. Looked up from germline, CDR1 is MNHEY and CDR2 is SVGAGI. The trim removed 6 bases at V and 7 bases at J, leaving 7 bases unmatched. The CDR3 sequence: CASRGGGTGNSPLHF. The CDR3 DNA reads as TGTGCCAGCAGGGGGGGCGGGACAGGGAATTCACCCCTCCACTTT.

This CDR3 reads CASSRLSYSNQPQHF. In nucleotides, the CDR3 is TGTGCCAGCAGCCGACTGTCCTATAGCAATCAGCCCCAGCATTTT. The chain employs TRBV6-2 or TRBV6-3 and TRBJ1-5, with D uncertain. This CDR3 has 15 amino acids. CDR1 and CDR2 (germline): MNHEY, SVGEGT. Trimming removed 6 bases from V and 0 bases from J, with 12 bases in between.

The chain recombines TRBV5-1 with TRBJ2-1, with 9 bases matching TRBD2. Germline V lookup: CDR1 SGHRS, CDR2 YFSETQ. The ends lost 7 bases at V and 9 bases at J; junction bases unmatched: 5. The CDR3 contains 12 residues. The CDR3 nucleotides read TGCGCCAGCGGACTAGCGAGCGGTGAGCAGTTCTTC. As protein: CASGLASGEQFF.

The V call is TRBV6-4, the J call TRBJ1-1, with a weak D call TRBD1 (5 bases). Germline-derived CDR1 and CDR2 are MRHNA and SNTAGT. The CDR3 runs 13 residues. With 3 bases removed from V and 4 bases from J, the gap between germline ends came to 9 bases. The DNA of the CDR3 is TGTGCCAGCAGTGAGCAGGGAGGCACTGAAGCTTTCTTT. Translated, it gives CASSEQGGTEAFF.

The chain couples TRBV18 to TRBJ1-2; TRBD1 agrees at 7 bases. Unmatched junction bases numbered 7, after V lost 5 bases and J lost 4 bases. This CDR3 has 14 residues. CDR1 and CDR2 (germline): KGHSH, LQKENI. The CDR3 DNA sequence: TGTGCCAGCTCATCGACAGGACAGGTCTATGGCTACACCTTC. Protein: CASSSTGQVYGYTF.